What follows describes a single T cell receptor beta chain. It lacks a known antigen. Per-base quality was not reported, and no clone a single base away is much larger than it. These data come from a study of cytomegalovirus exposure and HLA in healthy donors (dated by TCRdb to about 2017). For context, the study as a whole: An earlier analysis of a few hundred of the donors reported about 260 Gb of sequence data and 117 million unique TCR beta sequences obtained from about 179 million T cells. A later analysis re-examined previously published TCR beta repertoires from just over 650 donors and added high-resolution HLA genotyping to investigate patterns of TCR occurrence. All discovery cohort repertoires had been generated using a single sequencing platform. The T cell repertoires of 550 to 850 subjects were profiled by immunosequencing and related to cytomegalovirus serostatus. Of the 398 genotyped donors, 65% to 90% fell in the genetic ancestry cluster associated with self-reported Caucasian donors. Both class I and class II loci were covered by HLA typing, at four-digit resolution. An earlier analysis of 587 of the donors used high-throughput TCR beta sequencing to judge whether each TCR beta V gene segment behaved as functional or pseudogenic. The study aimed to test whether cataloging public T cell receptors could reveal signatures of past pathogen exposure. The number of typed donors differed by locus: about 620-640 for A, B, C, DRB1 and DQB1; 500 to 550 for DQA1; around 610 for DPA1; and about 450 for DPB1. Besides the first cohort of roughly 700 subjects, a separate validation cohort made up of 120 different subjects was used. Because of strong linkage in the cohort, roughly five DR-DQ haplotypes were treated as single units for association and clustering. To predict cytomegalovirus infection status, the study combined high-throughput TCR immunosequencing, statistical association of individual TCRs with disease status, and machine learning. Rather than using new phenotypic data, the later analysis identified candidate immune exposures from TCR beta sequences and from how often those sequences occurred across donors. Donor age, sex, ethnicity and CMV serostatus were compiled alongside the repertoire data. Across under 500 genotyped donors of the cohort, an average of about 200,000 unique TCR beta nucleotide sequences per donor were sequenced, and approximately 19% of those sequences were non-productive. Approximately 310 gigabases of sequencing data and tens of millions of unique TCR sequences were included in an early release covering roughly 600 HLA-typed donors. A later genetic analysis used genome-wide SNP genotypes for about 60% of the 666 donors, treating that subset as a discovery cohort.

The library was generated by the immunoSEQ multiplex PCR assay. For the multiplex PCR, a mixture combining 60 forward primers for TCR Vbeta segments and 13 reverse primers for TCR Jbeta segments was used. A multiplex PCR assay on genomic DNA amplified the CDR3 region of rearranged TCR beta genes. On the Illumina HiSeq System, the amplified TCR beta libraries were sequenced as 87-base-pair reads. The study's own analysis went as follows. A later analysis tallied 75 million to 95 million unique TCR beta chains across the roughly 610 repertoires, and approximately 12 million of those chains were shared by two or more donors. To remove PCR and sequencing errors, raw reads were error-corrected and collapsed into unique sequences using a nearest-neighbor algorithm that merged closely related sequences. To assign V, D and J gene segments, CDR3 sequences were aligned to IMGT reference sequences. For a sequence to be retained, a match of at least six nucleotides to both a V gene segment and a J gene segment was required. Rearrangements were classified as productive when the CDR3 lacked stop codons and remained in frame with V and J, and all other rearrangements were classified as non-productive. Following IMGT convention, CDR3 was defined as the stretch from the second conserved V-encoded cysteine up to the conserved J-encoded phenylalanine. Sequences without an unambiguous match to a single V gene segment were excluded from the earlier analysis of about 640 of the donors. An earlier analysis of over 450 of the donors classified V segments as functional when productive rearrangements were above 56.7% and as segregating when the standard deviation between donors was above 5%. A statistical classification framework was built to diagnose cytomegalovirus status from the catalog of TCR beta chain sequences. In a later analysis, V and J genes were assigned by comparing TCR nucleotide sequences against IMGT/GENE-DB human TR gene sequences. A later analysis assigned CDR3 sequences and most-parsimonious VDJ recombination scenarios with the TCRdist pipeline. In a later analysis, each TCR beta chain was defined by its CDR3 amino acid sequence together with its V-gene family, and reads lacking a unique V-gene family were excluded. In a later analysis, 450 to 600 highly shared, low-generation-probability nucleotide sequences were removed to address suspected cross-contamination and a sequencing artifact. In a later analysis, a clonal expansion index for each public chain was calculated from normalized within-repertoire ranks of inferred template counts. A later analysis computed generation probabilities with a VDJ recombination model fitted to out-of-frame rearrangements, and checked the results against IGoR. A later analysis scored TCR-TCR, TCR-HLA and TCR-CMV co-occurrence with hypergeometric tests, applying a repertoire-size bias correction to TCR pairs. False discovery rates were estimated in a later analysis by permuting HLA or CMV assignments 20 times. In a later analysis, co-occurring TCRs were grouped using DBSCAN, with TCRdist sequence similarity added in when clustering inside HLA-allele-positive subsets. For co-occurrence clustering, repertoires with fewer than 30,000 or more than 120,000 public chains were excluded, along with 4 to 6 repertoires with anomalous nucleotide sharing. The immuneACCESS repertoire file appears here via TCRdb, limited to in-frame rearrangements. These files lack a portion of the clones; in checked studies, under half of the deficit traces to unresolved V genes, and the cause of the others is not known. The DNA gave D and trimming, while V, J and clone size come from that table. The sample table shows around 84,000 clones, and less than 80% are seen once. About an eighth of the sample is taken by the ten largest.

The cysteine opens and the phenylalanine closes a CDR3 of 14 amino acids. The kept DNA is CDR3 alone, 42 bases in frame from the first base. The germline V gene specifies LGHNA as CDR1 and YSLEER as CDR2. The V end loses 1 base and the J end loses 3 bases, and a stretch of 10 bases separates them. The paper's findings and limits, for the study overall: A further reported finding was that TCR beta sequences accurately predicted the HLA-A and HLA-B alleles for most subjects in the first cohort. Sequencing depth was assumed to be roughly uniform across donors in the presence/absence analyses, though that assumption may not hold. In an earlier analysis of 587 of the donors, most TCR beta V segments were observed in productive rearrangements about 87% or about 30% of the time, broadly matching IMGT annotations. About 17 rarely observed V segments, including chromosome 9 orphons, were excluded from the earlier analysis of about 610 of the donors because counts were too low. Most CMV-associated TCR beta chains appeared to be HLA-restricted in a later analysis, and the HLA associations seemed to be driven largely by CMV exposure. Correlated functional status among segregating V segments might be attributable to linkage disequilibrium, but an unknown experimental factor could not be ruled out. A later analysis found that HLA-associated TCR beta chains were more clonally expanded and had lower generation probabilities than equally common non-associated chains. Because some donors lacked HLA typing at each locus, the association tests relied only on the typed subset. Because the 87-base-pair reads could not distinguish some IMGT-functional V segments, including TRBV6-2 and TRBV6-3, those segments were excluded. According to a later analysis, parvovirus B19, influenza, CMV and Epstein-Barr virus appeared linked to several top co-occurrence clusters. Most TCR sequences were seen in very few donors, while some public TCRs were found in many individuals. A cluster of highly shared sequence variants was judged likely to be a technical artifact of the sequencing pipeline. When HLA alleles, especially DR and DQ, strongly co-occurred, attributing TCR associations to individual alleles was difficult. The classifier was reported to diagnose cytomegalovirus status with high specificity and sensitivity in both the original cohort and the validation cohort. In a later analysis, TCR association rates were found to vary across HLA loci, with the most associated TCRs seen for DRB1 alleles and the fewest for HLA-C alleles. Compared with the roughly 700-donor mean, donors in an Asian-associated ancestry cluster had fewer N-insertions in productive TCRs, according to a later genetic analysis. Specific HLA alleles were associated with roughly 17,000 TCR beta sequences at a false discovery rate of 0.05 in a later analysis. In a later genetic analysis, a missense DCLRE1C variant was associated with V-gene and J-gene trimming of TCR beta chains, and the association was replicated in an independent cohort. The study listed 164 TCR beta chains as associated with cytomegalovirus. The authors suggested that the approach could potentially be extended to other disease states and immunological phenotypes. For the cohort, immune exposure information was limited to CMV serostatus. In vitro tests confirmed that a few of the cytomegalovirus-associated TCR beta chains recognize cytomegalovirus antigens. In this cohort, only TCR beta chains were sequenced, and detectable features were limited by the absence of alpha or paired-chain data.

The cohort comprised 670 or so healthy bone marrow donors. All cohort members were sampled while nominally healthy, although unrecorded immune exposures were likely present. CMV serostatus was positive for almost 300 and negative for about half of the roughly 700 cohort members, and was not recorded for this donor. Each donor provided a peripheral blood sample, and peripheral blood mononuclear cells were used for TCR beta sequencing. The Qiagen DNeasy Blood Extraction Kit was used to extract genomic DNA from the blood cell samples. The source material was PBMCs. This sequence was found in a human donor in good health. The rearranged chain carries TRBV4-3 and TRBJ2-7, with TRBD2 tentatively as D gene (5 bases match). The DNA sequence is TGCGCCAGCAGCCAAGGCTTTGGGAGCTACGAGCAGTACTTC. The resulting protein is CASSQGFGSYEQYF.